One T cell receptor (beta chain) is described in this entry. Its antigen is undetermined. An end of the junction does not agree with germline; a read error may underlie this. The CDR3 loop spans 15 amino acids. Germline CDR1 reads SEHNR; CDR2 reads FQNEAQ (reference sequence). The sample comes from a study of blood T cells in healthy people across ages. Study-wide findings and caveats: CMV infection status of these donors was not known.

For the second PCR, which ran for roughly 7 to 11 cycles, a sample-barcoded 5' primer and a J-beta primer mix were used. TCRdb itself ran the 5' RACE reads through MiXCR, one entry per CDR3 protein. The table shows approximately 900,000 distinct CDR3 sequences, with about 29% occurring only once. The sample was also linked to a second study, of T cells of mothers and their children. That source adds: For each mother, over 8 million TCR beta CDR3 reads were obtained, and for each child, roughly 2.8 million.

This clonotype originated in a woman in her thirties or forties in good health. The V gene is TRBV7-9, the J gene TRBJ1-4; D not resolved. Sequences were obtained from blood. The CDR3: CASRPTVATNEELFF. CDR3 DNA: TGTGCCAGCAGGCCGACTGTTGCAACTAATGAAGAACTGTTTTTT.